The present TCR beta chain was sequenced within a study of blood T cell repertoires in COVID-19. Study at large: Samples representing acute and convalescent COVID-19 were sourced from the United States, Italy and Spain. In each case, the material was cDNA or gDNA derived from T cells, B-cell-depleted T cells, or PBMCs.

The CDR3 runs to 16 residues. Germline loops: CDR1 MGHRA, CDR2 YSYEKL. V dropped 4 bases and J dropped 0 bases, with 13 bases sitting between them. In the authors' workflow: Amplified reference gene primers provided the basis for estimating nucleated cell counts. Using immunoSEQ multiplex PCR, the repertoire was profiled, and TCRdb retains in-frame clones only, with some absent. V, J and clone size derive from that table, while D and trimming were established from the DNA sequence. The profile covers about 670,000 clones, with 85% to 90% appearing a single time and approximately 0.25% taken by the ten largest.

What was sequenced was peripheral blood. The source is a woman younger than 30 with acute or convalescent COVID-19. J is TRBJ2-4 and V is TRBV4-1, with D possibly TRBD1 on 6 matching bases. The CDR3 region has the DNA TGCGCCAGCAGCCGAGGACAGCCGTTAGCCAAAAACATTCAGTACTTC. Its translation: CASSRGQPLAKNIQYF.